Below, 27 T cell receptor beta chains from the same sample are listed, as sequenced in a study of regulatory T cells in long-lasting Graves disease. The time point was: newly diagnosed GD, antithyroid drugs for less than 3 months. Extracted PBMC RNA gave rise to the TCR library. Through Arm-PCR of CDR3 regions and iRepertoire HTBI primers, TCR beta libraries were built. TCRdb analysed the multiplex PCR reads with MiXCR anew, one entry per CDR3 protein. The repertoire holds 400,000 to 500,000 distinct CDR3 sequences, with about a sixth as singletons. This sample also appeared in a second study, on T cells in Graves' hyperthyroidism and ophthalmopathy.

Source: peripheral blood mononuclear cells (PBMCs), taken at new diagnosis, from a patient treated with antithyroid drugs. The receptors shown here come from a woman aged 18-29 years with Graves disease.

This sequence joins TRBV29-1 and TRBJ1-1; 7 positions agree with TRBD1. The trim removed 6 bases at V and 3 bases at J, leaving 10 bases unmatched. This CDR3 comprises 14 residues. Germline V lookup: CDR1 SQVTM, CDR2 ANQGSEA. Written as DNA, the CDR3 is TGCAGCGTGATACAGGGGAACATGGACACTGAAGCTTTCTTT. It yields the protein CSVIQGNMDTEAFF.

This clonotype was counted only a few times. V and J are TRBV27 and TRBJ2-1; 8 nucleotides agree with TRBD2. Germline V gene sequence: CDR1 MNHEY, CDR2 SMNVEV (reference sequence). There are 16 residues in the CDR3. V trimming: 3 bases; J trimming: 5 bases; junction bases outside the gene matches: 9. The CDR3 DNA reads TGTGCCAGCAGTTTCTGGGGTAGCGGGAAGAACAATGAGCAGTTCTTC. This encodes CASSFWGSGKNNEQFF.

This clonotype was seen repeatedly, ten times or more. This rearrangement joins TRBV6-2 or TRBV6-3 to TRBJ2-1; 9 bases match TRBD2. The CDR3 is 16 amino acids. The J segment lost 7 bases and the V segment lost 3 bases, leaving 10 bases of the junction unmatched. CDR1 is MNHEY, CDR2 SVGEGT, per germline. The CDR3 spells CASSYGRAGGENEQFF. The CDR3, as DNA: TGTGCCAGCAGTTATGGTAGAGCGGGAGGTGAGAATGAGCAGTTCTTC.

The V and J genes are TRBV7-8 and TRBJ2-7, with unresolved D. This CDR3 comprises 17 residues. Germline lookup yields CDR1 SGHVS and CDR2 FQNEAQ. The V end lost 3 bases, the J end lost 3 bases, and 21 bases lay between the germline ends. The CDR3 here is CASSFPQTGAQGYEQYF. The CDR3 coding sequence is TGTGCCAGCAGCTTCCCCCAAACTGGCGCCCAAGGCTACGAGCAGTACTTC.

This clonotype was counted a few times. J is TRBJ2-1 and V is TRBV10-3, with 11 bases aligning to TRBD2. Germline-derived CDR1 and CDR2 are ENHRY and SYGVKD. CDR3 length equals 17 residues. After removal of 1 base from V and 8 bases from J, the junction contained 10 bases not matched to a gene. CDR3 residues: CAISEWLAGGPLHEQFF. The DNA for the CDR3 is TGTGCCATCAGTGAGTGGTTAGCGGGAGGGCCACTCCATGAGCAGTTCTTC.

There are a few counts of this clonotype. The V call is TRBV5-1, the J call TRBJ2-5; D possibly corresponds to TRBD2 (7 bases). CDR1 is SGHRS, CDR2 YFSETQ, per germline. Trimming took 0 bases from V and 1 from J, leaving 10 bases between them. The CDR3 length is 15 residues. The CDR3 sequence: CASSLEGGGQETQYF. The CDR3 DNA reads TGCGCCAGCAGCTTGGAGGGAGGGGGCCAAGAGACCCAGTACTTC.

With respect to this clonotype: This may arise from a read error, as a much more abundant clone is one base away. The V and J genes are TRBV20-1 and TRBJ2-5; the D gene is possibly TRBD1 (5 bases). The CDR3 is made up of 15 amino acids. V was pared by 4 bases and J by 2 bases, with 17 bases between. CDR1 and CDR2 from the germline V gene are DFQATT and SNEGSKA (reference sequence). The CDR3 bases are TGCAGTGCTATTGGGCAGGGTCGAAATCAAGAGACCCAGTACTTC. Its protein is CSAIGQGRNQETQYF.

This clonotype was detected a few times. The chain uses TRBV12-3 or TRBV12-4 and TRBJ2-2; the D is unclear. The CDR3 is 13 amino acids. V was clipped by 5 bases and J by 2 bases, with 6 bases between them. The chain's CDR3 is CASSRVNTGELFF. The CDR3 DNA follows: TGTGCCAGCAGTCGGGTCAACACCGGGGAGCTGTTTTTT.

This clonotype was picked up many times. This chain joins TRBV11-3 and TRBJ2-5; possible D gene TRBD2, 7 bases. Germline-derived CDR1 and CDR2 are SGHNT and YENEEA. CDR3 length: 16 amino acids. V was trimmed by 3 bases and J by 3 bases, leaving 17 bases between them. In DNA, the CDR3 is TGTGCCAGCAGCTTCTCCCTACAGGGAGGGAAAGAGACCCAGTACTTC. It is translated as CASSFSLQGGKETQYF.

The CDR3 sequence: CASSKGLGLTDTQYF. CDR3 coding DNA: TGTGCCAGTAGCAAAGGACTAGGTCTGACAGATACGCAGTATTTT. The chain uses TRBV19 and TRBJ2-3; 7 bases align to TRBD2. The CDR3 runs 15 residues. Germline CDR1 LNHDA, CDR2 SQIVND (reference sequence). J was trimmed by 3 bases and V by 6 bases; bases with no gene match: 9.

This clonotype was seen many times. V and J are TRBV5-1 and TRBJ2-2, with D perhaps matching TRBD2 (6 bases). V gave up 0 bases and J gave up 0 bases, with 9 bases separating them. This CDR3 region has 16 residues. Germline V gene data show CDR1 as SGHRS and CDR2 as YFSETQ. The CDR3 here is CASSLVGGSNTGELFF. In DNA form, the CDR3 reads TGCGCCAGCAGCTTGGTTGGGGGGTCGAACACCGGGGAGCTGTTTTTT.

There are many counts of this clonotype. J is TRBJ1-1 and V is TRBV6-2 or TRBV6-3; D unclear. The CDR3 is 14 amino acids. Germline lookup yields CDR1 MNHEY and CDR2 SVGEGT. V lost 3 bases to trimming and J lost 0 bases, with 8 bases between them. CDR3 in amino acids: CASSYRAMNTEAFF. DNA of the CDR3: TGTGCCAGCAGTTATCGGGCCATGAACACTGAAGCTTTCTTT.

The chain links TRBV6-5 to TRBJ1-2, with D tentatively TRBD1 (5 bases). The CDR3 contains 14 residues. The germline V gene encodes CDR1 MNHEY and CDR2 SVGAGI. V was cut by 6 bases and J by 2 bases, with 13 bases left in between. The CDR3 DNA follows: TGTGCCAGCAGCTACGTCGGGGGGAACTATGGCTACACCTTC. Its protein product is CASSYVGGNYGYTF.

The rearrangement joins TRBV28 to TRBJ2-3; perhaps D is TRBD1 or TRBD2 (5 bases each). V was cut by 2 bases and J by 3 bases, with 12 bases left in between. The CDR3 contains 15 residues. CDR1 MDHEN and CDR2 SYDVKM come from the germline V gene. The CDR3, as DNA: TGTGCCAGCAGTTTACCCCAGGGACGAACAGATACGCAGTATTTT. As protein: CASSLPQGRTDTQYF.

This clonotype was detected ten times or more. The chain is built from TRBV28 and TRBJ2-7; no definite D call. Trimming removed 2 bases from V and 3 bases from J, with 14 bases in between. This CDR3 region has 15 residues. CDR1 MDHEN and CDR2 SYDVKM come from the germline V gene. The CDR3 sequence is CASSLGQAVFYEQYF. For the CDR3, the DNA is TGTGCCAGCAGTTTAGGCCAGGCGGTTTTCTACGAGCAGTACTTC.

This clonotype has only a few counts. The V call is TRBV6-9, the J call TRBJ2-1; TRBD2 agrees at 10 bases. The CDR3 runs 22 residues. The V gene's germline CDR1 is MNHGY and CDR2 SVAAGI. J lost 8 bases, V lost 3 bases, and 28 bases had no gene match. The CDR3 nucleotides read TGTGCCAGCAGTTACTCCCTCGGGAGGGTAGCGGGAGGTTACTATGAGCTCGATGAGCAGTTCTTC. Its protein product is CASSYSLGRVAGGYYELDEQFF.

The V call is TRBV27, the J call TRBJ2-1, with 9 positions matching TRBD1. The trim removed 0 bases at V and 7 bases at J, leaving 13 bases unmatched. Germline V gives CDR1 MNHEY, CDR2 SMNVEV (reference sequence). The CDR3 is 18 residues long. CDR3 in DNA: TGTGCCAGCAGTTTATCCGTCCTAGGACAGGGGCCTGAGAATGAGCAGTTCTTC. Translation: CASSLSVLGQGPENEQFF.

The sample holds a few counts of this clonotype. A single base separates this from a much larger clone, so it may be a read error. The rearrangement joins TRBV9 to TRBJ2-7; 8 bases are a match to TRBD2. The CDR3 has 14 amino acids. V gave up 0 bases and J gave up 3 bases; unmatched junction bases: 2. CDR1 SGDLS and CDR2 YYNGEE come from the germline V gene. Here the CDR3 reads CASSVGREDYEQYF. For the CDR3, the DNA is TGTGCCAGCAGCGTAGGGCGGGAGGACTACGAGCAGTACTTC. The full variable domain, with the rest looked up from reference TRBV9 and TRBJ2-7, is DSGVTQTPKHLITATGQRVTLRCSPRSGDLSVYWYQQSLDQGLQFLIQYYNGEERAKGNILERFSAQQFPDLHSELNLSSLELGDSALYFCASSVGREDYEQYFGPGTRLTVT.

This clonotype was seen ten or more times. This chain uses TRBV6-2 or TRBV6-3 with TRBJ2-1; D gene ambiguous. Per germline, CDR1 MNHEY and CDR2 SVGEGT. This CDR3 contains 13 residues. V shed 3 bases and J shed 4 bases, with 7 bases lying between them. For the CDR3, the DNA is TGTGCCAGCAGTTATAACAGATACAATGAGCAGTTCTTC. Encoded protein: CASSYNRYNEQFF.

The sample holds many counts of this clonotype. The CDR3: CASSGRQNTGELFF. The CDR3, as DNA: TGTGCCAGCAGTGGTCGGCAGAACACCGGGGAGCTGTTTTTT. The genes are TRBV28 and TRBJ2-2, with unresolved D. Germline V gene data show CDR1 as MDHEN and CDR2 as SYDVKM. Trimming cost V 5 bases and J 1 base, with 8 bases left between them. This CDR3 is built from 14 residues.

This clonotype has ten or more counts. CDR3 loop: CASSPDSSYEQYF. The CDR3 DNA reads TGTGCCAGCAGCCCGGACAGCTCCTACGAGCAGTACTTC. The chain links TRBV12-3 or TRBV12-4 to TRBJ2-7; D is perhaps TRBD1 (6 bases). The length of the CDR3 is 13 residues. The V gene lost 6 bases and the J gene lost 0 bases, with 9 bases spanning the gap.

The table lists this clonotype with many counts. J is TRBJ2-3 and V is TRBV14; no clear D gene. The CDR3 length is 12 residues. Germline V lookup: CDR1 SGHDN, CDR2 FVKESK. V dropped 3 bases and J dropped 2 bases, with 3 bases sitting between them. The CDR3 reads CASSHNTDTQYF. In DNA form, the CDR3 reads TGTGCCAGCAGCCATAACACAGATACGCAGTATTTT.

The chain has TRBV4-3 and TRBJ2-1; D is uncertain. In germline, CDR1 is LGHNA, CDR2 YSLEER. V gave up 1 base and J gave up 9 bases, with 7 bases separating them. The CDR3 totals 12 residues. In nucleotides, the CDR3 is TGCGCCAGCAGCCAAGTAGTGTCTGAGCAGTTCTTC. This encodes CASSQVVSEQFF.

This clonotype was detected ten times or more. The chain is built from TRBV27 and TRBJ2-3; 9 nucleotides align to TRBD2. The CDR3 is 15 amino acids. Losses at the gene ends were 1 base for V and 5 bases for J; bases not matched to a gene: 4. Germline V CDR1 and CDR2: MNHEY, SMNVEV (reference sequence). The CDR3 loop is CASSLLAGARDTQYF. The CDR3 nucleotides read TGTGCCAGCAGTTTATTAGCGGGAGCTCGAGATACGCAGTATTTT.

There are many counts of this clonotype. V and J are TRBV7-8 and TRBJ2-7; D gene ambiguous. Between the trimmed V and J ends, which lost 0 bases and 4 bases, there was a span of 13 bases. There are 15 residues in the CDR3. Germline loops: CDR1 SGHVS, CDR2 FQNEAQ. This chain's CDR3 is CASSLASGTQYEQYF. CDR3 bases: TGTGCCAGCAGCTTAGCTTCCGGTACTCAATACGAGCAGTACTTC.

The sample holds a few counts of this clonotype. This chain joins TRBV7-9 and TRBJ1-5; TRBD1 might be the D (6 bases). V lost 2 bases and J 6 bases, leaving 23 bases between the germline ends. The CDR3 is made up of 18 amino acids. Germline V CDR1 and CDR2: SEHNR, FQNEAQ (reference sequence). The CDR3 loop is CASSLSGLRYRDPQPQHF. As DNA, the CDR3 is TGTGCCAGCAGCTTATCGGGTTTGCGGTACAGGGATCCTCAGCCCCAGCATTTT.

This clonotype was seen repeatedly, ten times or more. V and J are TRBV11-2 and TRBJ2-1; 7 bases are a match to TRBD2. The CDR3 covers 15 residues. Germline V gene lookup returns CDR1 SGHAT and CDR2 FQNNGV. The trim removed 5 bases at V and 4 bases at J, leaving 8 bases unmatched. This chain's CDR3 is CASSPTPGRYNEQFF. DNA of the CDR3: TGTGCCAGCAGCCCGACTCCCGGGAGGTACAATGAGCAGTTCTTC.